A selection of T cell receptor beta chains follows, all from one sample in a study of spatial heterogeneity in lung cancer. TCRdb re-called the 5' RACE reads through MiXCR, storing one row per CDR3 protein. The profile covers some 23,000 distinct CDR3 sequences, with roughly 8.3% appearing a single time and 7.7% taken by the ten largest. Sequenced material: lung tumor tissue, taken at surgery. The origin of the receptors is a male donor with early-stage non-small cell lung cancer. Both conserved end residues are part of each CDR3. The order of the fields is V gene, J gene, CDR3 protein.

V: TRBV27; J: TRBJ2-1; CDR3: CASSSLTRPANEQFF
V: TRBV11-1; J: TRBJ1-1; CDR3: CASSKDPKNTEAFF
V: TRBV27; J: TRBJ2-1; CDR3: CASQTGFFDEQFF
V: TRBV5-1; J: TRBJ2-5; CDR3: CASSSQRGAVETQYF
V: TRBV4-3; J: TRBJ2-7; CDR3: CASSQEASVVYEQYF
V: TRBV28; J: TRBJ1-1; CDR3: CASIHSAGAEAFF
V: TRBV3-1; J: TRBJ2-5; CDR3: CASSSLAGETQYF
V: TRBV5-1; J: TRBJ2-3; CDR3: CASSRAGVADTQYF
V: TRBV20-1; J: TRBJ1-4; CDR3: CSARDVGAKKLFF
V: TRBV24-1; J: TRBJ2-3; CDR3: CATSDFTGSTDTQYF
V: TRBV6-2/TRBV6-3; J: TRBJ2-5; CDR3: CASSDRRRSQETQYF
V: TRBV20-1; J: TRBJ2-3; CDR3: CSARGSGRGTQPDTQYF
V: TRBV5-4; J: TRBJ2-1; CDR3: CASSSRMASTNNEQFF
V: TRBV5-1; J: TRBJ2-7; CDR3: CASSLQVIGNEQYF
V: TRBV5-5; J: TRBJ2-7; CDR3: CASSLSSGTVYEQYF
V: TRBV20-1; J: TRBJ1-2; CDR3: CSASRTNEGYTF
V: TRBV20-1; J: TRBJ1-4; CDR3: CSARDRWETTNEKLFF
V: TRBV3-1; J: TRBJ1-1; CDR3: CASSQEDTVNTEAFF